This TCR beta chain derives from a study of T cell responses to AZD1222 COVID-19 vaccine. The data were produced by immunoSEQ multiplex PCR, yet TCRdb's version contains in-frame clones alone and is incomplete. The table has about 120,000 clones, approximately 88% seen once. Germline values: CDR1 MDHEN, CDR2 SYDVKM. The CDR3 consists of 15 residues. V gave up 6 bases and J gave up 0 bases, with 12 bases separating them. The starting material was peripheral blood, obtained on day 0 of MenACWY control vaccination. The gene calls are TRBV28 and TRBJ1-5; D not resolved. This clonotype was sampled from an adult in good health. The CDR3 loop reads CASSRGKYSNQPQHF. The CDR3 DNA sequence: TGTGCCAGCAGCAGAGGGAAATATAGCAATCAGCCCCAGCATTTT.